The rows below give T cell receptor beta chains drawn from one sample of a study of beta chain features in type 1 diabetes. Assay: immunoSEQ multiplex PCR; the TCRdb copy retains only in-frame clones and omits some. Here the sample spans about 250,000 clones, approximately 11% being singletons. The sequenced sample consisted of naive CD4+ T cells from blood. These receptors all come from a man aged 30 to 39 with type 1 diabetes. CDR3s include the opening cysteine and the closing phenylalanine or tryptophan. Each record gives: CDR3 length, V gene, J gene, D gene, clone size, CDR3 DNA, CDR3 protein. A D gene is named only where the DNA matches it firmly. Rows may omit the clone size; those that give it use once, few, many or a size class.

cdr3_length: 12
v_call: TRBV5-1
j_call: TRBJ2-7
d_call: NA
clone_size: few
cdr3_nt: TGCGCCAGCAGCGAGAGCTCCTACGAGCAGTACTTC
cdr3_aa: CASSESSYEQYF

cdr3_length: 16
v_call: TRBV9
j_call: TRBJ1-2
d_call: TRBD1
clone_size: NA
cdr3_nt: TGTGCCAGCAGCGTAGGGGCGTCCAGGACAGGGGACGGCTACACCTTC
cdr3_aa: CASSVGASRTGDGYTF

cdr3_length: 12
v_call: TRBV10-2
j_call: TRBJ1-3
d_call: NA
clone_size: once
cdr3_nt: TGCGCCAGCACTCCCGGGGGAGGCACCATATATTTT
cdr3_aa: CASTPGGGTIYF

cdr3_length: 15
v_call: TRBV7-9
j_call: TRBJ1-3
d_call: NA
clone_size: few
cdr3_nt: TGTGCCAGCAGCTTAGCGCCCCGAGGTGGAAACACCATATATTTT
cdr3_aa: CASSLAPRGGNTIYF

cdr3_length: 16
v_call: TRBV29-1
j_call: TRBJ2-2
d_call: NA
clone_size: few
cdr3_nt: TGCAGCGTTGAAGACCGGGACTCCCTTGGGACCGGGGAGCTGTTTTTT
cdr3_aa: CSVEDRDSLGTGELFF

cdr3_length: 13
v_call: TRBV28
j_call: TRBJ1-2
d_call: NA
clone_size: NA
cdr3_nt: TGTGCCACCACCGAGAAGTCTGGCTATGGCTACACCTTC
cdr3_aa: CATTEKSGYGYTF

cdr3_length: 19
v_call: TRBV5-1
j_call: TRBJ2-6
d_call: NA
clone_size: once
cdr3_nt: TGCGCCAGCAGCCCGGAAGGGGCCAGGGGATACTCTGGGGCCAACGTCCTGACTTTC
cdr3_aa: CASSPEGARGYSGANVLTF

cdr3_length: 12
v_call: TRBV30
j_call: TRBJ1-2
d_call: TRBD1
clone_size: few
cdr3_nt: TGTGCCTGGGACCGGGACAGGCATGGCTACACCTTC
cdr3_aa: CAWDRDRHGYTF

cdr3_length: 14
v_call: TRBV19
j_call: TRBJ1-3
d_call: NA
clone_size: few
cdr3_nt: TGTGCCAGTAGTCGAGCTTTCTCTGGAAACACCATATATTTT
cdr3_aa: CASSRAFSGNTIYF

cdr3_length: 16
v_call: TRBV5-4
j_call: TRBJ2-2
d_call: TRBD1
clone_size: NA
cdr3_nt: TGTGCCAGCAGCTTGAGGGGGACAGGGGACACCGGGGAGCTGTTTTTT
cdr3_aa: CASSLRGTGDTGELFF

cdr3_length: 14
v_call: TRBV6-1
j_call: TRBJ2-3
d_call: NA
clone_size: NA
cdr3_nt: TGTGCCAGCAGCCCGGGACATAGCACAGATACGCAGTATTTT
cdr3_aa: CASSPGHSTDTQYF

cdr3_length: 16
v_call: TRBV19
j_call: TRBJ2-4
d_call: TRBD1
clone_size: NA
cdr3_nt: TGTGCCAGTAGTTCCTGGACAGGGTGGGGCAAAAACATTCAGTACTTC
cdr3_aa: CASSSWTGWGKNIQYF

cdr3_length: 15
v_call: TRBV30
j_call: TRBJ1-5
d_call: TRBD1
clone_size: NA
cdr3_nt: TGTGCCTACCACACAGGGGCTGGTCCTTATCAGCCCCAGCATTTT
cdr3_aa: CAYHTGAGPYQPQHF

cdr3_length: 15
v_call: TRBV7-2
j_call: TRBJ1-1
d_call: NA
clone_size: few
cdr3_nt: TGTGCCAGCAGCCCGGGAGTATGGGAGAACACTGAAGCTTTCTTT
cdr3_aa: CASSPGVWENTEAFF

cdr3_length: 11
v_call: TRBV6-5
j_call: TRBJ1-1
d_call: NA
clone_size: NA
cdr3_nt: TGTGCCAGCTCCATCGGGGGGGAAGCTTTCTTT
cdr3_aa: CASSIGGEAFF

cdr3_length: 14
v_call: TRBV7-9
j_call: TRBJ1-6
d_call: NA
clone_size: NA
cdr3_nt: TGTGCCAGCACCCCGCTCTCCCGGGATTCACCCCTCCACTTT
cdr3_aa: CASTPLSRDSPLHF

cdr3_length: 14
v_call: TRBV19
j_call: TRBJ1-1
d_call: TRBD1
clone_size: few
cdr3_nt: TGTGCCAGTTACGACAGGGTGAAGAACACTGAAGCTTTCTTT
cdr3_aa: CASYDRVKNTEAFF

cdr3_length: 14
v_call: TRBV7-3
j_call: TRBJ2-5
d_call: TRBD2
clone_size: NA
cdr3_nt: TGTGCCAGCAGCCAGTACGGGGGGCAAGAGACCCAGTACTTC
cdr3_aa: CASSQYGGQETQYF

cdr3_length: 14
v_call: TRBV5-1
j_call: TRBJ2-5
d_call: NA
clone_size: NA
cdr3_nt: TGCGCCAGCAGCTTGTACGGGATCCAAGAGACCCAGTACTTC
cdr3_aa: CASSLYGIQETQYF

cdr3_length: 13
v_call: TRBV6-1
j_call: TRBJ2-3
d_call: NA
clone_size: NA
cdr3_nt: TGTGCCAGCAAACTGAGTGAGATAGATACGCAGTATTTT
cdr3_aa: CASKLSEIDTQYF

cdr3_length: 15
v_call: TRBV2
j_call: TRBJ2-3
d_call: TRBD2
clone_size: few
cdr3_nt: TGTGCCAGCAAGCCGATAGCGGGGGTTACAGATACGCAGTATTTT
cdr3_aa: CASKPIAGVTDTQYF

cdr3_length: 14
v_call: TRBV7-3
j_call: TRBJ2-3
d_call: TRBD2
clone_size: few
cdr3_nt: TGTGCCAGCAGCTGGAGCGGGGGGACAGATACGCAGTATTTT
cdr3_aa: CASSWSGGTDTQYF

cdr3_length: 19
v_call: TRBV18
j_call: TRBJ2-1
d_call: TRBD1
clone_size: few
cdr3_nt: TGTGCCAGCTCACGGACCCGGGACAGGGGGACCCTCGAATCATATGAGCAGTTCTTC
cdr3_aa: CASSRTRDRGTLESYEQFF

cdr3_length: 13
v_call: TRBV19
j_call: TRBJ2-5
d_call: NA
clone_size: NA
cdr3_nt: TGTGCCAGTAGTATGCAGAAACAAGAGACCCAGTACTTC
cdr3_aa: CASSMQKQETQYF

cdr3_length: 13
v_call: TRBV29-1
j_call: TRBJ2-7
d_call: TRBD2
clone_size: NA
cdr3_nt: TGCAGCGTTGTAAAAGCGGGGGGCTACGAGCAGTACTTC
cdr3_aa: CSVVKAGGYEQYF

cdr3_length: 12
v_call: TRBV9
j_call: TRBJ2-1
d_call: NA
clone_size: few
cdr3_nt: TGTGCCAGCAGCGTAGGAGGCGATGAGCAGTTCTTC
cdr3_aa: CASSVGGDEQFF

cdr3_length: 13
v_call: TRBV19
j_call: TRBJ1-2
d_call: NA
clone_size: NA
cdr3_nt: TGTGCCAGTAGTATAGACAGGAACTATGGCTACACCTTC
cdr3_aa: CASSIDRNYGYTF

cdr3_length: 15
v_call: TRBV7-7
j_call: TRBJ2-5
d_call: TRBD1
clone_size: NA
cdr3_nt: TGTGCTAGCAGCCTAGTGGGGACAGGGCTAGAGACCCAGTACTTC
cdr3_aa: CASSLVGTGLETQYF

cdr3_length: 19
v_call: TRBV5-1
j_call: TRBJ2-1
d_call: TRBD2
clone_size: NA
cdr3_nt: TGCGCCAGCAGCTTGGCCCCCGGGACTAGCGGGGGCTTATACAATGAGCAGTTCTTC
cdr3_aa: CASSLAPGTSGGLYNEQFF

cdr3_length: 18
v_call: TRBV5-4
j_call: TRBJ2-1
d_call: TRBD2
clone_size: few
cdr3_nt: TGTGCCAGCAGCTCCGGGACTAGCGGGGGGAAAGCCTACAATGAGCAGTTCTTC
cdr3_aa: CASSSGTSGGKAYNEQFF

cdr3_length: 14
v_call: TRBV15
j_call: TRBJ1-6
d_call: NA
clone_size: NA
cdr3_nt: TGTGCCACCAGCAGCGTACGGGGGGTTTCACCCCTCCACTTT
cdr3_aa: CATSSVRGVSPLHF

cdr3_length: 17
v_call: TRBV4-1
j_call: TRBJ2-1
d_call: TRBD1
clone_size: few
cdr3_nt: TGCGCCAGCAGCCACCAAAACCTTCGGGACAGAAGAGGAGAGCAGTTCTTC
cdr3_aa: CASSHQNLRDRRGEQFF

cdr3_length: 15
v_call: TRBV28
j_call: TRBJ2-5
d_call: TRBD1
clone_size: few
cdr3_nt: TGTGCCAGCAGTTTAGGGGGACAGGGCGTAAAGACCCAGTACTTC
cdr3_aa: CASSLGGQGVKTQYF

cdr3_length: 12
v_call: TRBV10-3
j_call: TRBJ2-3
d_call: NA
clone_size: few
cdr3_nt: TGTGCCATCAGTGACAGGACAGATACGCAGTATTTT
cdr3_aa: CAISDRTDTQYF

cdr3_length: 14
v_call: TRBV4-3
j_call: TRBJ1-4
d_call: TRBD1
clone_size: NA
cdr3_nt: TGCGCCAGCAGCCCAGGGACAGCCAATGAAAAACTGTTTTTT
cdr3_aa: CASSPGTANEKLFF

cdr3_length: 13
v_call: TRBV7-9
j_call: TRBJ1-1
d_call: NA
clone_size: NA
cdr3_nt: TGTGCCAGCAGCTACAGCATGAACACTGAAGCTTTCTTT
cdr3_aa: CASSYSMNTEAFF

cdr3_length: 13
v_call: TRBV28
j_call: TRBJ2-7
d_call: NA
clone_size: few
cdr3_nt: TGTGCCAGCAGTTTCGGCGGGACCTACGAGCAGTACTTC
cdr3_aa: CASSFGGTYEQYF

cdr3_length: 17
v_call: TRBV28
j_call: TRBJ1-5
d_call: NA
clone_size: few
cdr3_nt: TGTGCCAGCAGCCCACCCGGGAGCCTAACCTACGGTCAGCCCCAGCATTTT
cdr3_aa: CASSPPGSLTYGQPQHF

cdr3_length: 14
v_call: TRBV2
j_call: TRBJ1-5
d_call: TRBD1
clone_size: NA
cdr3_nt: TGTGCCAGCAGAGGACAGGGCTTGAGTCAGCCCCAGCATTTT
cdr3_aa: CASRGQGLSQPQHF

cdr3_length: 15
v_call: TRBV27
j_call: TRBJ2-3
d_call: NA
clone_size: NA
cdr3_nt: TGTGCCAGCAGTTTATCGGTACCGGGAAGAGATACGCAGTATTTT
cdr3_aa: CASSLSVPGRDTQYF

cdr3_length: 15
v_call: TRBV9
j_call: TRBJ2-5
d_call: NA
clone_size: NA
cdr3_nt: TGTGCCAGCAGCGTAGCTACCGGAGGTGGAGAGACCCAGTACTTC
cdr3_aa: CASSVATGGGETQYF

cdr3_length: 14
v_call: TRBV12-5
j_call: TRBJ2-2
d_call: NA
clone_size: few
cdr3_nt: TGTGCTACTAGGACGGACCTAGGGGCCGGGGAGCTGTTTTTT
cdr3_aa: CATRTDLGAGELFF

cdr3_length: 15
v_call: TRBV7-2
j_call: TRBJ1-4
d_call: TRBD1
clone_size: few
cdr3_nt: TGTGCCAGCAGCATCGACAGGGGGTTAAGAGAAAAACTGTTTTTT
cdr3_aa: CASSIDRGLREKLFF

cdr3_length: 13
v_call: TRBV6-5
j_call: TRBJ1-2
d_call: NA
clone_size: NA
cdr3_nt: TGTGCCAGCAAACTGACCAGAGGGCATGGCTACACCTTC
cdr3_aa: CASKLTRGHGYTF

cdr3_length: 15
v_call: TRBV7-2
j_call: TRBJ1-4
d_call: TRBD1
clone_size: NA
cdr3_nt: TGTGCCAGCAGCTTCCGACAGGGGTTTAATGAAAAACTGTTTTTT
cdr3_aa: CASSFRQGFNEKLFF

cdr3_length: 14
v_call: TRBV11-1
j_call: TRBJ2-7
d_call: NA
clone_size: NA
cdr3_nt: TGTGCCAGCAGATTTTCCCGGGGCTCCTACGAGCAGTACTTC
cdr3_aa: CASRFSRGSYEQYF

cdr3_length: 14
v_call: TRBV10-3
j_call: TRBJ2-3
d_call: TRBD2
clone_size: NA
cdr3_nt: TGTGCCATCAGCTCTAGCGGCAGCACAGATACGCAGTATTTT
cdr3_aa: CAISSSGSTDTQYF

cdr3_length: 14
v_call: TRBV5-1
j_call: TRBJ2-3
d_call: NA
clone_size: NA
cdr3_nt: TGCGCCAGCAGCTTGGAGGGGAGCACAGATACGCAGTATTTT
cdr3_aa: CASSLEGSTDTQYF

cdr3_length: 15
v_call: TRBV18
j_call: TRBJ2-3
d_call: NA
clone_size: NA
cdr3_nt: TGTGCCAGCTCACCCCTGAGGGGGTCAACAGATACGCAGTATTTT
cdr3_aa: CASSPLRGSTDTQYF

cdr3_length: 12
v_call: TRBV5-1
j_call: TRBJ1-6
d_call: NA
clone_size: few
cdr3_nt: TGCGCCAGCAGCTTGTCCCGGTCACCCCTCCACTTT
cdr3_aa: CASSLSRSPLHF

cdr3_length: 15
v_call: TRBV9
j_call: TRBJ2-2
d_call: NA
clone_size: NA
cdr3_nt: TGTGCCAGCAGCGTGTGGGCCCTCGGTAGCGGGGAGCTGTTTTTT
cdr3_aa: CASSVWALGSGELFF

cdr3_length: 16
v_call: TRBV9
j_call: TRBJ2-3
d_call: NA
clone_size: few
cdr3_nt: TGTGCCAGCAGCGTAGTCGGTAGCCCCCCGGGAGATACGCAGTATTTT
cdr3_aa: CASSVVGSPPGDTQYF

cdr3_length: 12
v_call: TRBV29-1
j_call: TRBJ1-1
d_call: TRBD1
clone_size: few
cdr3_nt: TGCAGCGCGCTGAGGACAGGGCTTGAAGCTTTCTTT
cdr3_aa: CSALRTGLEAFF

cdr3_length: 15
v_call: TRBV18
j_call: TRBJ2-5
d_call: TRBD2
clone_size: few
cdr3_nt: TGTGCCAGCTCATTTGGACTAGCGGGACAAGAGACCCAGTACTTC
cdr3_aa: CASSFGLAGQETQYF